Below are 5 T cell receptor beta chains sequenced from a single sample in a study of human T cells and chemical hapten exposure. TCRdb reanalysed the RACE reads using MiXCR and keeps one entry per CDR3 protein. The sample includes 300,000 to 450,000 distinct CDR3 sequences, about 4.8% seen only once; the top ten take approximately 2.3%. Time point meaning: patch test 1, 2 weeks after DPC sensitization. Noted treatment: therapeutic diphenylcyclopropenone sensitization with weekly scalp DPC. The source was whole blood, collected in connection with sensitization to the hapten diphenylcyclopropenone (DPC). These receptors originate from a woman in her fifties or sixties with alopecia areata. Some clones in this sample may be carry-over from other donors' samples.

This clonotype was seen at least ten times. The chain employs TRBV15 and TRBJ1-5; D might be TRBD1 (5 bases). The CDR3 contains 13 residues. V was clipped by 4 bases and J by 2 bases, with 6 bases between them. The V gene's germline CDR1 is LNHNV and CDR2 YYDKDF (reference sequence). CDR3 DNA sequence: TGTGCCACCAGCACCAGGGGCAATCAGCCCCAGCATTTT. This translates into CATSTRGNQPQHF.

This clonotype was observed many times. This chain joins TRBV15 and TRBJ1-1, with D perhaps matching TRBD1 (6 bases). CDR3 length: 15 amino acids. Germline assignment: CDR1 LNHNV and CDR2 YYDKDF (reference sequence). The V and J ends lost 5 bases and 0 bases respectively, with 13 bases between them. CDR3 DNA sequence: TGTGCCACCAGCCCCGAGGGGGAAGTGAACACTGAAGCTTTCTTT. The encoded protein is CATSPEGEVNTEAFF.

In this sample, this clonotype turned up many times. CDR3 in amino acids: CASSSGQEQFYEQYF. The DNA of the CDR3 is TGTGCCAGCAGTTCCGGACAGGAGCAATTCTACGAGCAGTACTTC. The chain has TRBV28 and TRBJ2-7; 7 positions agree with TRBD1. Germline CDR1 and CDR2: MDHEN and SYDVKM. There are 15 residues in the CDR3. V shed 4 bases and J 3 bases; nucleotides not matched to a gene: 9.

This clonotype has at least ten counts. The chain recombines TRBV11-2 with TRBJ2-1; 12 bases match TRBD2. Germline V gives CDR1 SGHAT, CDR2 FQNNGV. The CDR3 runs to 19 residues. With V trimmed by 4 bases and J by 1 base, 11 bases remained unmatched. CDR3 DNA sequence: TGTGCCAGCAGCTCCACCGCTCCTCTAGCGGGAGGGTCCTACAATGAGCAGTTCTTC. Amino acids: CASSSTAPLAGGSYNEQFF.

This clonotype was picked up many times. An end of the junction does not agree with germline; a read error may underlie this. The gene calls are TRBV28 and TRBJ2-4; D perhaps matches TRBD1 (6 bases). In germline, CDR1 is MDHEN, CDR2 SYDVKM. This CDR3 contains 13 residues. For the CDR3, the DNA is TGTGCCAGCAGCGGTCGGACAGCTAACAATCAGTACTTC. It translates to CASSGRTANNQYF.